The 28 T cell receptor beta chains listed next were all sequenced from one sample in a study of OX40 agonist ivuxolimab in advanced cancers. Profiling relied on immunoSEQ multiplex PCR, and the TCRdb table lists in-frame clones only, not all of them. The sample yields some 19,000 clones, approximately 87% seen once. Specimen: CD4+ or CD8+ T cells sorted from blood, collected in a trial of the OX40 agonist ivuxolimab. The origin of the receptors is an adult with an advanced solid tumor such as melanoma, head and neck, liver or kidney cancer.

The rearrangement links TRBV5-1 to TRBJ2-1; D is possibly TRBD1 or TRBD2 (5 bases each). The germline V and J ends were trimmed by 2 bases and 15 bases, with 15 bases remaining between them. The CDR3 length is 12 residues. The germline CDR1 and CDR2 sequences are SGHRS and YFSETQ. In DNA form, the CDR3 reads TGCGCCAGCAGCTTTGAGGGGTCCCTATGGTTCTTC. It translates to CASSFEGSLWFF.

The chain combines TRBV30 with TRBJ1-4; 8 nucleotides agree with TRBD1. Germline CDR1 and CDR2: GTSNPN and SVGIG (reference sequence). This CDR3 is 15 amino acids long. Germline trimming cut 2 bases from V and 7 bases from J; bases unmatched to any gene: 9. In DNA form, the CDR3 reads TGTGCCTGGAGTTCGTCGGGACAGGACATTGAAAAACTGTTTTTT. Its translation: CAWSSSGQDIEKLFF. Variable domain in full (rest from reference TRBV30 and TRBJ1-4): SQTIHQWPATLVQPVGSPLSLECTVEGTSNPNLYWYRQAAGRGLQLLFYSVGIGQISSEVPQNLSASRPQDRQFILSSKKLLLSDSGFYLCAWSSSGQDIEKLFFGSGTQLSVL.

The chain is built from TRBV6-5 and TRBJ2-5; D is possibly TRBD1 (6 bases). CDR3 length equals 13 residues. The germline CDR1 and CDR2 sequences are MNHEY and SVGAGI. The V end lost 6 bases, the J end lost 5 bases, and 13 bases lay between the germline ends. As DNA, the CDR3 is TGTGCCAGCAGCCCCAGGGGCTTGGAGACCCAGTACTTC. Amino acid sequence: CASSPRGLETQYF.

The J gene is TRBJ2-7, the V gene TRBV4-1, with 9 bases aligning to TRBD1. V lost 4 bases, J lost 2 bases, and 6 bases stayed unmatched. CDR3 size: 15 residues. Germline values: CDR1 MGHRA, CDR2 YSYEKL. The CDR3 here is CASSLKGQGTYEQYF. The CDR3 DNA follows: TGCGCCAGCAGCCTCAAGGGACAGGGTACCTACGAGCAGTACTTC.

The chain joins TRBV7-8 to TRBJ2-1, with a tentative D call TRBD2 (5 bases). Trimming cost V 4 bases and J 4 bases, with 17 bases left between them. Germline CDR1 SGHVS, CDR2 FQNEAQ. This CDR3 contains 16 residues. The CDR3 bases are TGTGCCAGCAGCTGGGAAACCAGCGGAGAATACAATGAGCAGTTCTTC. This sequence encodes CASSWETSGEYNEQFF.

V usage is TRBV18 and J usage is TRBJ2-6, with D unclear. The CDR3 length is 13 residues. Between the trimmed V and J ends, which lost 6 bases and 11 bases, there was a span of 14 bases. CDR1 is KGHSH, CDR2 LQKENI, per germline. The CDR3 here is CASSVGPADVLTF. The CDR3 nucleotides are TGTGCCAGCTCCGTGGGCCCTGCCGACGTCCTGACTTTC. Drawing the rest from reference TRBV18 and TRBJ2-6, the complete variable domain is NAGVMQNPRHLVRRRGQEARLRCSPMKGHSHVYWYRQLPEEGLKFMVYLQKENIIDESGMPKERFSAEFPKEGPSILRIQQVVRGDSAAYFCASSVGPADVLTFGAGSRLTVL.

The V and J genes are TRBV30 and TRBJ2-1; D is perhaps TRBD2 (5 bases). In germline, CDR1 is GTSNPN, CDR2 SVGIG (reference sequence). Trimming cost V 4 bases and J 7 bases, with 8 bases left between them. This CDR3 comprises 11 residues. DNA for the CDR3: TGTGCCTGGACCTCGGGAAATGAGCAGTTCTTC. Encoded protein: CAWTSGNEQFF. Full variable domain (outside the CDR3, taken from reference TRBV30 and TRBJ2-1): SQTIHQWPATLVQPVGSPLSLECTVEGTSNPNLYWYRQAAGRGLQLLFYSVGIGQISSEVPQNLSASRPQDRQFILSSKKLLLSDSGFYLCAWTSGNEQFFGPGTRLTVL.

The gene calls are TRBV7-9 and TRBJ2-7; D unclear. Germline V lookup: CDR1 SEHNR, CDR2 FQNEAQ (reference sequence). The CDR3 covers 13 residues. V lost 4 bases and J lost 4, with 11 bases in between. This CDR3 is CASSYGSLYEQYF. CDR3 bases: TGTGCCAGCAGCTATGGCAGTCTTTACGAGCAGTACTTC.

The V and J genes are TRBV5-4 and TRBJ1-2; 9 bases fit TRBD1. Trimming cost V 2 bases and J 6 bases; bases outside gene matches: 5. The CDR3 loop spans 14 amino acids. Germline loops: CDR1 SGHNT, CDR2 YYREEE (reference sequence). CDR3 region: CASSLGQGIDGYTF. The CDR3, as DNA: TGTGCCAGCAGCTTAGGACAGGGGATCGATGGCTACACCTTC.

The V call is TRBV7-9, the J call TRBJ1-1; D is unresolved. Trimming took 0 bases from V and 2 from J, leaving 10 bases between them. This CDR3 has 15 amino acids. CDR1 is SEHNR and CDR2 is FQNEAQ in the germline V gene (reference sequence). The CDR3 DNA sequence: TGTGCCAGCAGCTTAGCGCCGGGCGGAAACACTGAAGCTTTCTTT. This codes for CASSLAPGGNTEAFF.

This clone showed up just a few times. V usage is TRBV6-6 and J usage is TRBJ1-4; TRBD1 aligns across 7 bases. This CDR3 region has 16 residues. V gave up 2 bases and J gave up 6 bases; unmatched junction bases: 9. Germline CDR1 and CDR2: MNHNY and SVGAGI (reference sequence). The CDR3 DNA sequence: TGTGCCAGCAGTTACGCGCTGGGACAGCTGTATGAAAAACTGTTTTTT. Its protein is CASSYALGQLYEKLFF.

Here the CDR3 reads CASNDMYNEQFF. Written as DNA, the CDR3 is TGTGCCAGCAACGACATGTACAATGAGCAGTTCTTC. V is TRBV2 and J is TRBJ2-1; no clear D. The CDR3 contains 12 residues. The germline CDR1 and CDR2 sequences are SNHLY and FYNNEI. V was trimmed by 7 bases and J by 4 bases, leaving 8 bases between them.

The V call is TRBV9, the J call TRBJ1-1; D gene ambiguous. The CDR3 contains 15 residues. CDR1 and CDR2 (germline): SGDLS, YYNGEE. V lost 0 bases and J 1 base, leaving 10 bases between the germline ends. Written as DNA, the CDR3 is TGTGCCAGCAGCGTAGAGGGCGGAGAGAACACTGAAGCTTTCTTT. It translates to CASSVEGGENTEAFF.

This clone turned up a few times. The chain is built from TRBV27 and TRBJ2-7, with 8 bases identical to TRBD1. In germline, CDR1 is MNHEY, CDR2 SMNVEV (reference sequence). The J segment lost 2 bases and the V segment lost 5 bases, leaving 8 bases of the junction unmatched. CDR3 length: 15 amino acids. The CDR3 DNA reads TGTGCCAGCAGTCAAGGGGGGACAGGTCCCTACGAGCAGTACTTC. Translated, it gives CASSQGGTGPYEQYF.

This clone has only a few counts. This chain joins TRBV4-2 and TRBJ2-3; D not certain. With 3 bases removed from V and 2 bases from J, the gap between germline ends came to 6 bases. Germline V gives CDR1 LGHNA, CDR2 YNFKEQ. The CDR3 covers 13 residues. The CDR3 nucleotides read TGTGCCAGCAGCCAGGTTACCACAGATACGCAGTATTTT. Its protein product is CASSQVTTDTQYF.

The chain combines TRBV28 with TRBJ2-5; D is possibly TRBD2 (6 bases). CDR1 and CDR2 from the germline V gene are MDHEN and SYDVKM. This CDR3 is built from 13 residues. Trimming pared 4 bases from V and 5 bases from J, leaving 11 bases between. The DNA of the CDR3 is TGTGCCAGCAGTTGGGGGGTTCAGGAGACCCAGTACTTC. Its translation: CASSWGVQETQYF.

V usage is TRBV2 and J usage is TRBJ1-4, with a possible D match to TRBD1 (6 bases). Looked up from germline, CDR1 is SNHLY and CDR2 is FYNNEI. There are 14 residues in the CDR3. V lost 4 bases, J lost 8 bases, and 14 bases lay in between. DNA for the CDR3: TGTGCCAGCAGTGTTGTCAGGGGAAAGGAAAAACTGTTTTTT. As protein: CASSVVRGKEKLFF.

CDR3 nucleotide sequence: TGTGCCAGCAGCTTAGGCAGGGGAGGCGAGCAGTACTTC. It specifies CASSLGRGGEQYF. The chain couples TRBV7-8 to TRBJ2-7; the D gene could be TRBD1 or TRBD2 (6 bases each). Germline CDR1 is SGHVS and CDR2 is FQNEAQ. This CDR3 is built from 13 residues. V shed 1 base and J shed 6 bases, with 10 bases lying between them.

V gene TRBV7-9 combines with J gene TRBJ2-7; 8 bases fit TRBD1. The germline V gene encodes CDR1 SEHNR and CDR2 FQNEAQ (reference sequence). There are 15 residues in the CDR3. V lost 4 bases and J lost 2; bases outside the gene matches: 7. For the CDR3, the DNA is TGTGCCAGCAGCTCCTCAGACAGGGGACCCTACGAGCAGTACTTC. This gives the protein CASSSSDRGPYEQYF.

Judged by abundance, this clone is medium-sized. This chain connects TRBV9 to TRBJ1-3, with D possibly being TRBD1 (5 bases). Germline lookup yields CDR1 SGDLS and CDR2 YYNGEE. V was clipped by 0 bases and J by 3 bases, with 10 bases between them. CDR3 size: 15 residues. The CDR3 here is CASSVEGALGNTIYF. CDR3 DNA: TGTGCCAGCAGCGTAGAAGGGGCTCTTGGAAACACCATATATTTT.

The CDR3 DNA reads as TGTGCCTGGAGCCTAGGGGGGGCACATGGCTACACCTTC. Translation: CAWSLGGAHGYTF. The chain employs TRBV30 and TRBJ1-2, with a possible D match to TRBD1 (6 bases). Per the germline V gene, CDR1 is GTSNPN and CDR2 is SVGIG (reference sequence). The V gene lost 3 bases and the J gene lost 6 bases, with 14 bases spanning the gap. The CDR3 is 13 residues long.

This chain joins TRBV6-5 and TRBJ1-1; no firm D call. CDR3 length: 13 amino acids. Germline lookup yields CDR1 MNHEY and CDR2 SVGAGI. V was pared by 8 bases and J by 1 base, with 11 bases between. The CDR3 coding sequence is TGTGCCAGCCACGTCGGCCCGAACACTGAAGCTTTCTTT. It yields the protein CASHVGPNTEAFF.

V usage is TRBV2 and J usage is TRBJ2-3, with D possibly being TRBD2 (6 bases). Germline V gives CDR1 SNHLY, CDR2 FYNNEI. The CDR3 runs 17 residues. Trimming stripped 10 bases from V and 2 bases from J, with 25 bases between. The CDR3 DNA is TGTGCCACCGGGGGAATAGCCGACGACGGGGCCACAGATACGCAGTATTTT. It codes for CATGGIADDGATDTQYF.

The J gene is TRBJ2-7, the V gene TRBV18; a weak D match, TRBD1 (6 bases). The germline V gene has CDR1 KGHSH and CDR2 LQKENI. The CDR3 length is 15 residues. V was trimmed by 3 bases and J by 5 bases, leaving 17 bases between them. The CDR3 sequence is CASSPGDMGSDEQYF. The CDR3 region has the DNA TGTGCCAGCTCACCGGGGGACATGGGCTCGGACGAGCAGTACTTC.

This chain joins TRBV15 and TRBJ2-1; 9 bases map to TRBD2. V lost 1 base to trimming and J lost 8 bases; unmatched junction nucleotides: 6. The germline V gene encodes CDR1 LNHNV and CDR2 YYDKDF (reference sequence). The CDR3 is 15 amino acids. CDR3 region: CATSRVIAGVDEQFF. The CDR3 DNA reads TGTGCCACCAGCAGAGTCATAGCGGGGGTCGATGAGCAGTTCTTC.

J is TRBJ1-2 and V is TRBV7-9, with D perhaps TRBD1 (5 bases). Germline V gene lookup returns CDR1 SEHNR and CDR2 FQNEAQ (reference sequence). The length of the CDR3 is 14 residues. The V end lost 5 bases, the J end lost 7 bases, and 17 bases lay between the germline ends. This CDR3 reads CASSPMGGTGGYTF. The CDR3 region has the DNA TGTGCCAGCAGCCCAATGGGGGGAACCGGTGGCTACACCTTC. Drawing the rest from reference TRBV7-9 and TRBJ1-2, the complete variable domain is DTGVSQNPRHKITKRGQNVTFRCDPISEHNRLYWYRQTLGQGPEFLTYFQNEAQLEKSRLLSDRFSAERPKGSFSTLEIQRTEQGDSAMYLCASSPMGGTGGYTFGSGTRLTVV.

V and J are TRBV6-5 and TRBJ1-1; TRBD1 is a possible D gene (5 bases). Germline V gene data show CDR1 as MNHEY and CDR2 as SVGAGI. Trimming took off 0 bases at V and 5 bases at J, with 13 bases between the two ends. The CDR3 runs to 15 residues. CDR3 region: CASSYSIGEGTEAFF. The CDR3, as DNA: TGTGCCAGCAGTTACTCAATTGGGGAGGGGACTGAAGCTTTCTTT.

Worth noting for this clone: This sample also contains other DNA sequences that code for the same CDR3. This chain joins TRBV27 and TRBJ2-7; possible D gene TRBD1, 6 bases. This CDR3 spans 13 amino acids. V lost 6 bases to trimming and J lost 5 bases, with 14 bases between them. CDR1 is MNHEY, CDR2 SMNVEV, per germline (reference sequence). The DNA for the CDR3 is TGTGCCAGCAGCCTCGGCAGGGGAAACGAGCAGTACTTC. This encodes CASSLGRGNEQYF.